These 12 T cell receptor beta chains were sequenced from one sample in a study of blood T cell repertoires in COVID-19. The repertoire was sequenced with immunoSEQ multiplex PCR; TCRdb's copy has only in-frame clones and lacks some. The table includes about 150,000 clones, 80% to 85% detected once. Sequencing input: peripheral blood. Source of these receptors: a man aged 30 to 39 with COVID-19, enrolled during active disease.

This clone was seen a single time. The chain couples TRBV3-1 (or the pseudogene TRBV3-2) to TRBJ2-5; the D gene is possibly TRBD2 (5 bases). The V and J ends lost 4 bases and 4 bases respectively, with 7 bases between them. The CDR3 has 12 residues. CDR1 and CDR2 (germline): LGHDT, YNNKEL (reference sequence). CDR3 sequence reads: CASSPEGETQYF. Here the CDR3 DNA reads TGTGCCAGCAGCCCCGAGGGAGAGACCCAGTACTTC.

The chain has TRBV30 and TRBJ2-7; 9 bases fit TRBD2. The V segment lost 6 bases and the J segment 0 bases; nucleotides outside the gene matches: 3. Germline V gives CDR1 GTSNPN, CDR2 SVGIG (reference sequence). This CDR3 comprises 13 residues. This chain's CDR3 is CACNSGSSYEQYF. The CDR3 nucleotides read TGTGCCTGCAATAGCGGGAGCTCCTACGAGCAGTACTTC.

The V call is TRBV10-3, the J call TRBJ2-4, with D possibly matching TRBD2 (7 bases). V was shortened by 4 bases and J by 5 bases, with 12 bases between the two germline ends. Germline V gene data show CDR1 as ENHRY and CDR2 as SYGVKD. The CDR3 has 14 residues. The DNA of the CDR3 is TGTGCCATCAGTGCAAGGGGGGGGGAAAACATTCAGTACTTC. Translated, it gives CAISARGGENIQYF.

CDR3 sequence reads: CASSSWGGTSGTNEQYF. The CDR3 DNA sequence: TGTGCCAGCAGCTCCTGGGGGGGGACTAGCGGCACGAACGAGCAGTACTTC. The rearrangement links TRBV7-9 to TRBJ2-7; 11 positions agree with TRBD2. The V gene end was trimmed by 4 bases and the J gene end by 5 bases; junction bases not matched to a gene: 13. The germline V gene has CDR1 SEHNR and CDR2 FQNEAQ (reference sequence). The CDR3 has 17 amino acids.

The gene calls are TRBV10-1 and TRBJ2-3, with TRBD2 matching over 12 bases. The germline gives CDR1 WNHNN, CDR2 SYGVQD (reference sequence). Unmatched junction bases numbered 4, after V lost 4 bases and J lost 2 bases. CDR3 length: 16 residues. CDR3 DNA sequence: TGCGCCAGCAGTGCGGGACTAGCGGGCTCCACAGATACGCAGTATTTT. It encodes CASSAGLAGSTDTQYF.

The J gene is TRBJ2-1, the V gene TRBV5-1, with 11 bases matching TRBD2. Germline CDR1 SGHRS, CDR2 YFSETQ. The V segment lost 0 bases and the J segment 10 bases; nucleotides outside the gene matches: 9. The CDR3 contains 16 residues. The DNA for the CDR3 is TGCGCCAGCAGCTTGGAGTTTAGCGGGAGGGCCAAGGAGCAGTTCTTC. It codes for CASSLEFSGRAKEQFF.

The chain uses TRBV29-1 and TRBJ2-7; D perhaps matches TRBD1 (6 bases). The CDR3 is 11 amino acids. Germline CDR1 is SQVTM and CDR2 is ANQGSEA. Trimming took 7 bases from V and 3 from J, leaving 10 bases between them. Here the CDR3 reads CSAGTFYEQYF. CDR3 sequence (DNA): TGCAGCGCCGGGACATTCTACGAGCAGTACTTC.

This sequence joins TRBV5-4 and TRBJ2-5; perhaps TRBD2 as D (5 bases). From germline, CDR1 is SGHNT and CDR2 YYREEE (reference sequence). This CDR3 is 13 amino acids long. V lost 4 bases to trimming and J lost 3 bases, with 10 bases between them. CDR3 DNA sequence: TGTGCCAGCAGCACCCGGGATGAAGAGACCCAGTACTTC. This gives the protein CASSTRDEETQYF.

V gene TRBV5-5 combines with J gene TRBJ2-1, with 9 bases fitting TRBD1. The germline V gene has CDR1 SGHKS and CDR2 YYEKEE (reference sequence). This CDR3 comprises 12 residues. Germline trimming cut 5 bases from V and 8 bases from J; bases unmatched to any gene: 2. The CDR3, as DNA: TGTGCCAGCAGGAGGACAGGGGATGAGCAGTTCTTC. Translation: CASRRTGDEQFF.

This chain's CDR3 is CASSLSELNTEAFF. The CDR3 bases are TGTGCCAGCAGTCTCAGTGAATTGAACACTGAAGCTTTCTTT. J is TRBJ1-1 and V is TRBV27; D is undetermined. The germline V gene has CDR1 MNHEY and CDR2 SMNVEV (reference sequence). The V and J ends lost 5 bases and 0 bases respectively, with 10 bases between them. The CDR3 loop spans 14 amino acids.

V usage is TRBV7-2 and J usage is TRBJ2-3; D perhaps matches TRBD2 (5 bases). Germline V gives CDR1 SGHTA, CDR2 FQGNSA. The CDR3 consists of 14 residues. Between the trimmed V and J ends, which lost 4 bases and 1 base, there was a span of 9 bases. The CDR3 reads CASSSQAGTDTQYF. The CDR3, as DNA: TGTGCCAGCAGCTCACAAGCGGGCACAGATACGCAGTATTTT.

The chain couples TRBV10-3 to TRBJ2-1; 8 nucleotides agree with TRBD2. The germline gives CDR1 ENHRY, CDR2 SYGVKD. The V gene end was trimmed by 3 bases and the J gene end by 16 bases; junction bases not matched to a gene: 11. The CDR3 has 13 residues. The CDR3 nucleotides are TGTGCCATCAGTGAACCGGGACTAGGAGATGAATTCTTC. Translated, it gives CAISEPGLGDEFF.